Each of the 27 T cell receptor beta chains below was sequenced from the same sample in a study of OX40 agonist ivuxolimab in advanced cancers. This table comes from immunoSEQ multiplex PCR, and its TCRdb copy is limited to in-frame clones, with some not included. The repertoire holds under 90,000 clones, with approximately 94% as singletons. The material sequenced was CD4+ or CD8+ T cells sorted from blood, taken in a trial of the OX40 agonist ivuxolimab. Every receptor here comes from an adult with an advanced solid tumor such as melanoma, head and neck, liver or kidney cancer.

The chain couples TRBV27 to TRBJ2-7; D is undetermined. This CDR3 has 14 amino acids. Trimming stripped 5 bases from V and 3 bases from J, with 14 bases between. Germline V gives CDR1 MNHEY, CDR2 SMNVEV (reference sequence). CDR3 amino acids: CASSDRFFSYEQYF. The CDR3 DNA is TGTGCCAGCAGTGACCGGTTCTTCAGCTACGAGCAGTACTTC.

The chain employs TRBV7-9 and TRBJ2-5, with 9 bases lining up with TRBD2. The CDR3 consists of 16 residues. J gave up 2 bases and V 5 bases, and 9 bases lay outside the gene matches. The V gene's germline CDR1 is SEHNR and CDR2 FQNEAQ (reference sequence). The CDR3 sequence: CASSPGLARPQETQYF. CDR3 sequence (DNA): TGTGCCAGCAGCCCCGGACTAGCGCGGCCTCAAGAGACCCAGTACTTC.

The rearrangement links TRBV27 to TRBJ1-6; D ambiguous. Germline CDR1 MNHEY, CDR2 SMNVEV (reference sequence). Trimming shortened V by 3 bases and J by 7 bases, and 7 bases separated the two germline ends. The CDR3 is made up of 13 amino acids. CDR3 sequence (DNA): TGTGCCAGCAGTTTGGGCCGAAATTCACCCCTCCACTTT. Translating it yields CASSLGRNSPLHF.

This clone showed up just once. As DNA, the CDR3 is TGTGCCAGCAGCTCCTCACTAGCGGGAGGTTGGGAGCAGTACTTC. Translated, it gives CASSSSLAGGWEQYF. The chain joins TRBV14 to TRBJ2-7; 12 nucleotides match TRBD2. The J segment lost 7 bases and the V segment lost 5 bases, leaving 9 bases of the junction unmatched. Germline assignment: CDR1 SGHDN and CDR2 FVKESK. The CDR3 is 15 amino acids.

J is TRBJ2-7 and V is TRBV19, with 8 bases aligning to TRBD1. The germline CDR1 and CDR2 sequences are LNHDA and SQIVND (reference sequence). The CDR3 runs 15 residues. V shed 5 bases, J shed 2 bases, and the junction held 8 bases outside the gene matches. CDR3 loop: CASSQRDRLPYEQYF. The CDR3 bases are TGTGCCAGTAGTCAACGGGACAGGTTACCCTACGAGCAGTACTTC. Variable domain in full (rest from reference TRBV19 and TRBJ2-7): DGGITQSPKYLFRKEGQNVTLSCEQNLNHDAMYWYRQDPGQGLRLIYYSQIVNDFQKGDIAEGYSVSREKKESFPLTVTSAQKNPTAFYLCASSQRDRLPYEQYFGPGTRLTVT.

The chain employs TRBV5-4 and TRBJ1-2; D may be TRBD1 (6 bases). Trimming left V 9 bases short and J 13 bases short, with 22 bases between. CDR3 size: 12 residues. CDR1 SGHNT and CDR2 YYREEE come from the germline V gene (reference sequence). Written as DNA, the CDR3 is TGTGCCACTGCCCTGGGGGGGCTCCTAGTCACCTTC. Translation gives CATALGGLLVTF.

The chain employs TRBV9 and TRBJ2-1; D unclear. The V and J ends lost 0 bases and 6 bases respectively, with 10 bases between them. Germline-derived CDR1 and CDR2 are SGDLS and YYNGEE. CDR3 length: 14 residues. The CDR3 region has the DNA TGTGCCAGCAGCGTAGCTATCGGCGGCAATGAGCAGTTCTTC. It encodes CASSVAIGGNEQFF.

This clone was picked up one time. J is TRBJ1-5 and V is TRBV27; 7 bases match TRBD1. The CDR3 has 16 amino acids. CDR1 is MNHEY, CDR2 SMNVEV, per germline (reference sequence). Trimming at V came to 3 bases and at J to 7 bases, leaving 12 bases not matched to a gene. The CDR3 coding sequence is TGTGCCAGCAGTTTTCGGGGCGACAGGGCTGAACAGCCCCAGCATTTT. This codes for CASSFRGDRAEQPQHF.

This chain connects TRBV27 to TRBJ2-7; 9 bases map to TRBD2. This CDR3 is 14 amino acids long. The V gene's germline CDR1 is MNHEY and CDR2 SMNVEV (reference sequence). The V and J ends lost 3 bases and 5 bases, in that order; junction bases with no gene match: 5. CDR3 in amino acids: CASSLGGRAHEQYF. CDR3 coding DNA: TGTGCCAGCAGTTTGGGCGGGAGGGCCCACGAGCAGTACTTC.

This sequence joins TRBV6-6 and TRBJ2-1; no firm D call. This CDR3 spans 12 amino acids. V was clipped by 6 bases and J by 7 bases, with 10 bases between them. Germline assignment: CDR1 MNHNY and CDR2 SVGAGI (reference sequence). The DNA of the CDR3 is TGTGCCAGCAGCTTTCAGTTGAATGAGCAGTTCTTC. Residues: CASSFQLNEQFF.

In nucleotides, the CDR3 is TGTGCCAGCAGTGAATACGGGGGGGCTGCTGGGTACGAGCAGTACTTC. Protein product: CASSEYGGAAGYEQYF. The J gene is TRBJ2-7, the V gene TRBV2; 8 bases align to TRBD2. This CDR3 spans 16 amino acids. Trimming removed 2 bases from V and 4 bases from J; junction bases left unmatched: 10. Germline V CDR1 and CDR2: SNHLY, FYNNEI.

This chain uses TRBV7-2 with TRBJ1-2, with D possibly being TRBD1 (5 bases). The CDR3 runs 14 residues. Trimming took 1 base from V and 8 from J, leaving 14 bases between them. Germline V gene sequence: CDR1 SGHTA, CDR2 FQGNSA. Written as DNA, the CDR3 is TGTGCCAGCAGCTTAGAGTCGGGGCGCGGGGGCTACACCTTC. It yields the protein CASSLESGRGGYTF.

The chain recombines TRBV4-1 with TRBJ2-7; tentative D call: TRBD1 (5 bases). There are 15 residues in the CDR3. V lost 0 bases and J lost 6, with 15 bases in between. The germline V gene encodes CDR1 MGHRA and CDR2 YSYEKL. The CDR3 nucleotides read TGCGCCAGCAGCCAAGAATTTGGGGCAGGCACCGAGCAGTACTTC. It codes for CASSQEFGAGTEQYF.

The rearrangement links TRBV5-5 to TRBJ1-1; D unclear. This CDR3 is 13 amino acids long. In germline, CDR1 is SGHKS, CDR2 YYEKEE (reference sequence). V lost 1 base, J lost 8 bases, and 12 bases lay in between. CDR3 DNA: TGTGCCAGCAGCTTGTACAAGGAGTGGGAAGCTTTCTTT. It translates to CASSLYKEWEAFF.

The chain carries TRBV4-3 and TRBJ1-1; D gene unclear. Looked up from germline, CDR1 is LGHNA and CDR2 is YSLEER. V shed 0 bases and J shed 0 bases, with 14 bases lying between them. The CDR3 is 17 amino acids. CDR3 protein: CASSQDPAGSLNTEAFF. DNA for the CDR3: TGCGCCAGCAGCCAAGATCCCGCCGGCAGCCTGAACACTGAAGCTTTCTTT.

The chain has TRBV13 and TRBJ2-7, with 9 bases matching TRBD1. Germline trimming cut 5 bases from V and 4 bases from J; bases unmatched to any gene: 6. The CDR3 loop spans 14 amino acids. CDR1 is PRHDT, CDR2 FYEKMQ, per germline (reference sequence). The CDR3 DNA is TGTGCCAGCAGCGCCGCGGGACAGGGTTACGAGCAGTACTTC. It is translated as CASSAAGQGYEQYF.

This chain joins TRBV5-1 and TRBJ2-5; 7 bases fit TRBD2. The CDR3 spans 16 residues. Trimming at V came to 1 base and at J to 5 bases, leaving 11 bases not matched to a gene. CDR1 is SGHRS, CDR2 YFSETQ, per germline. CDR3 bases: TGCGCCAGCAGCTTGAGCTGGGGGGGAGTAGGGGAGACCCAGTACTTC. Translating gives CASSLSWGGVGETQYF.

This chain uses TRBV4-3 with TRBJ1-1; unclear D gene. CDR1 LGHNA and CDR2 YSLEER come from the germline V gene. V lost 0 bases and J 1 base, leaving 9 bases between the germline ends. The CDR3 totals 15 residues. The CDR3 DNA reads TGCGCCAGCAGCCAAGAACGACATTCGAACACTGAAGCTTTCTTT. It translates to CASSQERHSNTEAFF.

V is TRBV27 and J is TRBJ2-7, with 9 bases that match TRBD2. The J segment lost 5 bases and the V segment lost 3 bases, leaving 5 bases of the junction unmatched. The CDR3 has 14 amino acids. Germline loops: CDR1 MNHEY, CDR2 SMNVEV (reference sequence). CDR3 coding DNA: TGTGCCAGCAGTTTGGCGGGAGGGCCCCACGAGCAGTACTTC. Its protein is CASSLAGGPHEQYF.

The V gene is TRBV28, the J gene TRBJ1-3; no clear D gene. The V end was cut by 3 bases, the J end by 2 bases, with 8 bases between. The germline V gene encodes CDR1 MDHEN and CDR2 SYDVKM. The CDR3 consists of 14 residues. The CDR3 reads CASSFRVPGNTIYF. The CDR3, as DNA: TGTGCCAGCAGTTTCCGGGTCCCTGGAAACACCATATATTTT.

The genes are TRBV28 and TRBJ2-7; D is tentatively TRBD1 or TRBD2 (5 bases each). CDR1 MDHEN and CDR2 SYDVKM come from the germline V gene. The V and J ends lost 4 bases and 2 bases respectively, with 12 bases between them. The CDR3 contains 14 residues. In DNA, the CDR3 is TGTGCCAGCAGTTACCGCCGGGACGCCTACGAGCAGTACTTC. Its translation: CASSYRRDAYEQYF.

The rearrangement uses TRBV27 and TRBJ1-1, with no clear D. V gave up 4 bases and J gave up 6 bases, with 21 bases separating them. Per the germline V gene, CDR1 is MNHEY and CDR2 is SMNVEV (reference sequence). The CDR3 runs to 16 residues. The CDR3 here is CASSSRRAQRTAEAFF. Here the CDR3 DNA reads TGTGCCAGCAGTTCCAGGAGGGCCCAACGGACCGCTGAAGCTTTCTTT.

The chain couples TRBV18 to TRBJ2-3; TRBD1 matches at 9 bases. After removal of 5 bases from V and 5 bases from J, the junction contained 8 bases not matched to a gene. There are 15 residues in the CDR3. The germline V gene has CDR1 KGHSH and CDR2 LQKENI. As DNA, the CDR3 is TGTGCCAGCTCATCCACGGGACAGGGCAGAGATACGCAGTATTTT. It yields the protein CASSSTGQGRDTQYF.

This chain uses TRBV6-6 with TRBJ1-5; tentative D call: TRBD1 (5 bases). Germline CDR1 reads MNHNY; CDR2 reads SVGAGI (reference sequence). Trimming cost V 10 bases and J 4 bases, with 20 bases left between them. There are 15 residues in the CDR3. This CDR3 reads CATLGVWALNQPQHF. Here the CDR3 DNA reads TGTGCCACCCTGGGGGTTTGGGCATTAAATCAGCCCCAGCATTTT.

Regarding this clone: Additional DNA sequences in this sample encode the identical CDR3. The CDR3 sequence is CASSLLPDSYEQYF. The CDR3 DNA sequence: TGCGCCAGCAGCTTGCTACCTGACTCCTACGAGCAGTACTTC. V is TRBV5-1 and J is TRBJ2-7, with no clear D. The CDR3 contains 14 residues. Trimming shortened V by 1 base and J by 0 bases, and 8 bases separated the two germline ends. CDR1 and CDR2 (germline): SGHRS, YFSETQ.

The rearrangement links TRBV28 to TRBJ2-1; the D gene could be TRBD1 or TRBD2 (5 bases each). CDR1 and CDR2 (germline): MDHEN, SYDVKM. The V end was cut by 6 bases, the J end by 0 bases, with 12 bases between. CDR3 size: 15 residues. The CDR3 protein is CASSQRGPSYNEQFF. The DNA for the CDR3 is TGTGCCAGCAGCCAGAGGGGCCCCTCCTACAATGAGCAGTTCTTC.

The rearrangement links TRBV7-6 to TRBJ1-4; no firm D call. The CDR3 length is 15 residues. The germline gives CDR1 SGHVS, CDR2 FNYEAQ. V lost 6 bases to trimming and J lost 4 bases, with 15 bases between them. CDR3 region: CASSLGGGFNEKLFF. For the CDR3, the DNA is TGTGCCAGCAGTCTCGGTGGCGGATTTAATGAAAAACTGTTTTTT.